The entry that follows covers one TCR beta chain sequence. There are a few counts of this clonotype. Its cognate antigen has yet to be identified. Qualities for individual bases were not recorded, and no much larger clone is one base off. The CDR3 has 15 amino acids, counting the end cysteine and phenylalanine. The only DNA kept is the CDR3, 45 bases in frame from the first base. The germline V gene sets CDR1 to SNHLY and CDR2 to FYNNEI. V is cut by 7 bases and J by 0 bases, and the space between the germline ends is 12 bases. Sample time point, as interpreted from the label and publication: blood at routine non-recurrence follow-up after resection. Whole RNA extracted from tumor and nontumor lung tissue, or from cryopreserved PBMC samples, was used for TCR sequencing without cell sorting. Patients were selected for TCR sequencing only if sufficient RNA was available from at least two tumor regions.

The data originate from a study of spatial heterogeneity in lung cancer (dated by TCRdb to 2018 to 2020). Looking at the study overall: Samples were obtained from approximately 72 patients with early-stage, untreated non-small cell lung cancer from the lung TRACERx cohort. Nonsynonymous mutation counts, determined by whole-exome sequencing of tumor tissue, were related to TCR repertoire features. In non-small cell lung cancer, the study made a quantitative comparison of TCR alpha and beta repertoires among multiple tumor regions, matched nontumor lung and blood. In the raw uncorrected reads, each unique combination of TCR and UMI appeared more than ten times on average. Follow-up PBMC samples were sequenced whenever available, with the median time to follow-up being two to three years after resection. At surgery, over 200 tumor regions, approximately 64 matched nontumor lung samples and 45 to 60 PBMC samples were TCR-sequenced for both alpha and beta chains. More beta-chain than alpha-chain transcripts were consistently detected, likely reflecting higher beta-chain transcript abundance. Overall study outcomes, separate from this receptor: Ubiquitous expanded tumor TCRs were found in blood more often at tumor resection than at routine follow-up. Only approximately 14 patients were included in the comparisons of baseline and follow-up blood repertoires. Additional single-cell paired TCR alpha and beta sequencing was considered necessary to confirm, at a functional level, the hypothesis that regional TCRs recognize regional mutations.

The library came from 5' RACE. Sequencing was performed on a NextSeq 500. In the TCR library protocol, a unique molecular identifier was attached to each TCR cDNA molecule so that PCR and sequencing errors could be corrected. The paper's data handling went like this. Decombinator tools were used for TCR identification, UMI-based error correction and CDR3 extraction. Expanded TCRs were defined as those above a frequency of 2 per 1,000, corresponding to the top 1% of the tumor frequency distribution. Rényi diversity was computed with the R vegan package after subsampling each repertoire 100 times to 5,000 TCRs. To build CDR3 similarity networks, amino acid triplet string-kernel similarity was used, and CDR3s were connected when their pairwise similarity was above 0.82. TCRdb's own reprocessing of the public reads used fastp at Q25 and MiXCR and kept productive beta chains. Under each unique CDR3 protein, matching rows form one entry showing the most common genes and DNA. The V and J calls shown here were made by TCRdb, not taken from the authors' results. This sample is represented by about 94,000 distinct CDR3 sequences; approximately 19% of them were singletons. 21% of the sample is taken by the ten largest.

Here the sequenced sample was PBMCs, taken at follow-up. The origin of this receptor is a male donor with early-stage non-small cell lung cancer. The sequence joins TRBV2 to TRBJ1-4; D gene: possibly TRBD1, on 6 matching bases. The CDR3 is CASKIRTATNEKLFF. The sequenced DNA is TGTGCCAGCAAAATCCGGACAGCAACTAATGAAAAACTGTTTTTT.